The clone carrying this T cell receptor beta chain was picked up many times. Its antigen is unknown. The presence of a unique molecular identifier marked each TCR cDNA molecule. TCRdb re-called the 5' RACE reads through MiXCR, storing one row per CDR3 protein. The table lists 30,000 to 45,000 distinct CDR3 sequences, around 5.2% of them singletons. Time point of the sample: sample taken at primary tumor resection. From tumor, nontumor lung or frozen PBMC, whole RNA was taken unsorted for sequencing. Samples were obtained from approximately 76 donors, all untreated early-stage non-small cell lung cancer patients. This sample was included in a study of spatial heterogeneity in lung cancer. The wider study: The average count in raw reads for each unique TCR and UMI combination exceeded nine appearances.

The CDR3 is made up of 13 amino acids. The V end was cut by 0 bases, the J end by 4 bases, with 7 bases between. Germline V gene data show CDR1 as SGHKS and CDR2 as YYEKEE (reference sequence). The study's findings and limits: The appearance of ubiquitous expanded tumor TCRs in blood was greater at resection than follow-up.

The V call is TRBV5-5, the J call TRBJ1-1, with a weak D call TRBD1 (6 bases). Sequences were derived from PBMCs, sampled at surgery. The TCR originated in a female donor with early-stage non-small cell lung cancer. The CDR3 loop reads CASSLDRATEAFF. CDR3 coding DNA: TGTGCCAGCAGCTTGGACAGGGCCACTGAAGCTTTCTTT.